The rows below give T cell receptor beta chains drawn from one sample of a study of T cell responses to AZD1222 COVID-19 vaccine. This table comes from immunoSEQ multiplex PCR, and its TCRdb copy is limited to in-frame clones, with some not included. The table has 170,000 or so clones, approximately 90% seen once; the top ten hold approximately 3%. This sample comprised peripheral blood, obtained on day 0 of AZD1222 vaccination. These receptors were taken from an adult in good health. CDR3s include the opening cysteine and the closing phenylalanine or tryptophan. D genes are given only for firm matches. Clone size is shown for a subset of rows, as once, few, many or a class of expanded clone.

clone_size j_call v_call d_call cdr3_aa cdr3_nt
NA TRBJ2-1 TRBV14 TRBD2 CASSPPALGLEGEQFF TGTGCCAGCAGCCCCCCGGCGTTAGGACTAGAGGGTGAGCAGTTCTTC
few TRBJ1-1 TRBV7-9 NA CASSLGATGWAFF TGTGCCAGCAGCTTGGGAGCGACAGGTTGGGCTTTCTTT
NA TRBJ1-1 TRBV9 NA CASKELNTEAFF TGTGCCAGCAAGGAATTGAACACTGAAGCTTTCTTT
NA TRBJ1-1 TRBV13 NA CASSLVFADF TGTGCCAGCAGCTTGGTTTTTGCGGACTTT
NA TRBJ1-2 TRBV4-3 NA CASSHLRDPYGYTF TGCGCCAGCAGCCACCTCCGGGACCCCTATGGCTACACCTTC
NA TRBJ1-5 TRBV7-2 NA CASSFRASNQPQHF TGTGCCAGCAGCTTCAGAGCGAGCAATCAGCCCCAGCATTTT
NA TRBJ1-1 TRBV13 NA CASSLSQHEAFF TGTGCCAGCAGCTTATCGCAGCATGAAGCTTTCTTT
NA TRBJ1-1 TRBV10-3 TRBD1 CAINGDREGTEAFF TGTGCCATCAATGGGGACAGGGAGGGCACTGAAGCTTTCTTT
NA TRBJ2-3 TRBV27 NA CASSFGAIRTDTQYF TGTGCCAGCAGTTTTGGGGCCATTAGGACAGATACGCAGTATTTT
NA TRBJ1-1 TRBV7-9 NA CASSLSGQNTEAFF TGTGCCAGCAGCTTGAGCGGGCAGAACACTGAAGCTTTCTTT
NA TRBJ1-5 TRBV15 TRBD1 CATSRATGVGNQPQHF TGTGCCACCAGCAGAGCTACAGGGGTGGGCAATCAGCCCCAGCATTTT
NA TRBJ2-7 TRBV4-2 NA CASSPIMTGNYEQYF TGTGCCAGCAGCCCTATAATGACGGGGAACTACGAGCAGTACTTC
NA TRBJ1-6 TRBV19 NA CASSNAGRENSPLHF TGTGCCAGTAGTAATGCAGGGAGGGAGAATTCACCCCTCCACTTT
NA TRBJ2-6 TRBV5-1 NA CASSLVGTQGVVSGANVLTF TGCGCCAGCAGCTTGGTTGGGACCCAAGGGGTCGTCTCTGGGGCCAACGTCCTGACTTTC
once TRBJ1-5 TRBV19 TRBD1 CASRTEGAGNQPQHF TGTGCCAGTAGAACGGAGGGGGCGGGCAATCAGCCCCAGCATTTT
NA TRBJ2-4 TRBV5-1 NA CASSPDTLGIQYF TGCGCCAGCAGCCCGGACACCTTAGGGATTCAGTACTTC
few TRBJ1-1 TRBV7-2 TRBD1 CASSLPTGATEAFF TGTGCCAGCAGCTTACCAACAGGGGCCACTGAAGCTTTCTTT
NA TRBJ2-7 TRBV4-2 TRBD2 CASSGLADLYEQYF TGTGCCAGCAGCGGACTAGCGGATTTATACGAGCAGTACTTC
few TRBJ2-2 TRBV18 NA CASSPGSGELFF TGTGCCAGCTCACCAGGGTCCGGGGAGCTGTTTTTT
NA TRBJ1-5 TRBV9 NA CASSVGTENNQPQHF TGTGCCAGCAGCGTCGGAACAGAGAACAATCAGCCCCAGCATTTT
NA TRBJ1-6 TRBV6-5 NA CASSYSRQGGNSPLHF TGTGCCAGCAGTTACTCGAGGCAGGGCGGAAATTCACCCCTCCACTTT
NA TRBJ2-7 TRBV7-8 TRBD2 CASSQRGGQSYEQYF TGTGCCAGCAGCCAACGGGGGGGTCAGTCCTACGAGCAGTACTTC
NA TRBJ1-5 TRBV6-2/TRBV6-3 NA CASSYGGTYSNQPQHF TGTGCCAGCAGTTACGGAGGGACGTATAGCAATCAGCCCCAGCATTTT
NA TRBJ2-7 TRBV7-9 TRBD2 CASSPSGGTIDF TGTGCCAGCAGCCCTAGCGGGGGGACCATAGACTTC
NA TRBJ2-3 TRBV5-1 TRBD2 CASSRTRSPDTQYF TGCGCCAGCAGCCGGACTAGATCCCCAGATACGCAGTATTTT
NA TRBJ1-4 TRBV6-1 NA CASSEATLLGKLFF TGTGCCAGCAGTGAAGCGACACTCCTGGGTAAACTGTTTTTT
NA TRBJ1-1 TRBV5-1 NA CASSLGRTARYNTEAFF TGCGCCAGCAGCTTAGGCCGGACCGCCCGATATAACACTGAAGCTTTCTTT
NA TRBJ1-2 TRBV10-3 NA CAISESPDNGYTF TGTGCCATCAGTGAGTCGCCGGATAATGGCTACACCTTC
NA TRBJ1-2 TRBV7-2 NA CASSLSDRYYGYTF TGTGCCAGCAGCTTATCCGACAGATACTATGGCTACACCTTC
NA TRBJ1-4 TRBV2 TRBD1 CASWDRDEKLFF TGTGCCAGCTGGGACAGGGACGAAAAACTGTTTTTT
NA TRBJ2-3 TRBV7-9 NA CASSFPDSTQYF TGTGCCAGCAGCTTTCCCGACTCGACGCAGTATTTT
NA TRBJ2-3 TRBV10-3 TRBD1 CAISEQGATDTQYF TGTGCCATCAGTGAACAGGGGGCAACAGATACGCAGTATTTT
NA TRBJ1-2 TRBV6-5 NA CASRDTYGYTF TGTGCCAGCAGGGACACTTATGGCTACACCTTC
NA TRBJ2-1 TRBV6-1 TRBD1 CASSEGRLAGGGEQFF TGTGCCAGCAGTGAAGGGCGGTTGGCAGGGGGCGGTGAGCAGTTCTTC
few TRBJ1-1 TRBV6-5 NA CASSYSDGGTEAFF TGTGCCAGCAGTTACTCGGACGGGGGGACTGAAGCTTTCTTT
NA TRBJ1-2 TRBV25-1 NA CASSAPGGGGYTF TGTGCCAGCAGTGCGCCCGGGGGGGGTGGCTACACCTTC
NA TRBJ2-7 TRBV7-2 NA CASSLVPDGGYEQYF TGTGCCAGCAGCTTAGTCCCCGATGGGGGCTACGAGCAGTACTTC
NA TRBJ2-2 TRBV6-1 TRBD1 CASSEGTGVTGELFF TGTGCCAGCAGTGAAGGGACAGGGGTCACCGGGGAGCTGTTTTTT
once TRBJ2-1 TRBV10-2 NA CASSGEFYNEQFF TGCGCCAGCAGCGGGGAATTTTACAATGAGCAGTTCTTC
NA TRBJ2-7 TRBV7-2 NA CASSYRDGAYEQYF TGTGCCAGCAGCTATCGGGACGGAGCCTACGAGCAGTACTTC